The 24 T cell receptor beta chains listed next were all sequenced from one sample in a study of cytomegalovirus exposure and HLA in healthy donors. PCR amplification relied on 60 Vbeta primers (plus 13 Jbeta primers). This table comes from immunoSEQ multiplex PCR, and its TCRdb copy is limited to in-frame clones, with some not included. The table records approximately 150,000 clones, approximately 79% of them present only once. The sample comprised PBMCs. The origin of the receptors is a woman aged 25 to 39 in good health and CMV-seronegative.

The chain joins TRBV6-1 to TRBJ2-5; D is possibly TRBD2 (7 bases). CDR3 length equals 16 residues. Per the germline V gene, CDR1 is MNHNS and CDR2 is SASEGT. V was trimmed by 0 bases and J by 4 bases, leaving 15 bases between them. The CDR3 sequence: CASSEASGGGPETQYF. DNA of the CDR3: TGTGCCAGCAGTGAAGCATCGGGGGGCGGCCCAGAGACCCAGTACTTC.

This chain's CDR3 is CSAERGLGAFF. In DNA form, the CDR3 reads TGCAGTGCCGAGAGGGGGCTGGGAGCTTTCTTT. The chain employs TRBV20-1 and TRBJ1-1, with 7 bases fitting TRBD1. Per the germline V gene, CDR1 is DFQATT and CDR2 is SNEGSKA (reference sequence). J lost 10 bases, V lost 6 bases, and 8 bases had no gene match. This CDR3 is built from 11 residues.

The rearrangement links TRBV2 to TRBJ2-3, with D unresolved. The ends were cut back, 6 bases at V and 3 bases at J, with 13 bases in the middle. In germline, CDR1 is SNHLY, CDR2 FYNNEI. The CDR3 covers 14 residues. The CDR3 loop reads CASRLQVSTDTQYF. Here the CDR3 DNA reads TGTGCCAGCAGATTGCAGGTTTCGACAGATACGCAGTATTTT.

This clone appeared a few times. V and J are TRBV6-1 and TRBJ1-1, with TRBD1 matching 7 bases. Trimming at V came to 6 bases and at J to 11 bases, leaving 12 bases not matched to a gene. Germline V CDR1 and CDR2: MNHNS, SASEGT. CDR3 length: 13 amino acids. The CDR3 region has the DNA TGTGCCAGCAGAGGATGGACAGGTTATCGGGCTTTCTTT. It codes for CASRGWTGYRAFF.

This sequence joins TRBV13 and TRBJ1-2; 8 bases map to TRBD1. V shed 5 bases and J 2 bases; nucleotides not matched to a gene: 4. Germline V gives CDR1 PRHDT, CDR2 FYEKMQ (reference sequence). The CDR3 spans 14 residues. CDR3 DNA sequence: TGTGCCAGCAGCACCCGGACAGGGAACTATGGCTACACCTTC. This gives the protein CASSTRTGNYGYTF.

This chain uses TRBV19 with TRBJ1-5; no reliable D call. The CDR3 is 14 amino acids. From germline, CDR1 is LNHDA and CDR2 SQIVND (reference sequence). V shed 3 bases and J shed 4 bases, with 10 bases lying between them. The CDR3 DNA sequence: TGTGCCAGTAGTATCTTCACGGTAAATCAGCCCCAGCATTTT. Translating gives CASSIFTVNQPQHF.

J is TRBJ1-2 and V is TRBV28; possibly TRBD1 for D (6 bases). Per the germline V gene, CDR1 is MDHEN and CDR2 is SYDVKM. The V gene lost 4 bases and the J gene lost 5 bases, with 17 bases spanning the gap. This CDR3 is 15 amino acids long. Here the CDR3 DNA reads TGTGCCAGCAGTTCAAAAGGCGTGGACAGATATGGCTACACCTTC. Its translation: CASSSKGVDRYGYTF.

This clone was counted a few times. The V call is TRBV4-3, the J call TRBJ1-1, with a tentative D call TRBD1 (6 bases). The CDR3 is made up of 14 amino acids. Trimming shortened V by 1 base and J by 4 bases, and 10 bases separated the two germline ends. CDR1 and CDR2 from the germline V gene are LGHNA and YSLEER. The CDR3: CASSQVSRGTEAFF. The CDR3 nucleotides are TGCGCCAGCAGCCAAGTTTCCAGGGGCACTGAAGCTTTCTTT.

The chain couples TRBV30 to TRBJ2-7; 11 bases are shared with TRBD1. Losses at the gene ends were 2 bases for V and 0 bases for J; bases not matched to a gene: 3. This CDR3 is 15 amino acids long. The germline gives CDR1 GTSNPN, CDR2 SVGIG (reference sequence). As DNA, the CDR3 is TGTGCCTGGAGTCAGGGGACAGGGGGCTCCTACGAGCAGTACTTC. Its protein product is CAWSQGTGGSYEQYF. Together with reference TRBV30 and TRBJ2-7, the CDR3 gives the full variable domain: SQTIHQWPATLVQPVGSPLSLECTVEGTSNPNLYWYRQAAGRGLQLLFYSVGIGQISSEVPQNLSASRPQDRQFILSSKKLLLSDSGFYLCAWSQGTGGSYEQYFGPGTRLTVT.

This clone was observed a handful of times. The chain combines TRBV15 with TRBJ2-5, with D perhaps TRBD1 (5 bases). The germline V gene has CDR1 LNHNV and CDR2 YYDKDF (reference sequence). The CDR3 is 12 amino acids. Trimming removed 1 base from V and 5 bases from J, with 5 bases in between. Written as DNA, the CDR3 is TGTGCCACCAGCAGAGCAGGGGAGACCCAGTACTTC. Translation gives CATSRAGETQYF.

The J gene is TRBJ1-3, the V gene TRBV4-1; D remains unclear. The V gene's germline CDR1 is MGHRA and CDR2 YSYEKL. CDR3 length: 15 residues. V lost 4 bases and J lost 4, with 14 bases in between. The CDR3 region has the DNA TGCGCCAGCAGCCGTATCGGGGTCGCCGGAAACACCATATATTTT. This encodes CASSRIGVAGNTIYF.

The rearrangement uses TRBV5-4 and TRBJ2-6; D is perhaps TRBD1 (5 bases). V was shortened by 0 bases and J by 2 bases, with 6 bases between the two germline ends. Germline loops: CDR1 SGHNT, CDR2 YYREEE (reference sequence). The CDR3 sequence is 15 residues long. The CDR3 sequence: CASSLDRPGANVLTF. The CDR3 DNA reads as TGTGCCAGCAGCTTGGACAGGCCTGGGGCCAACGTCCTGACTTTC.

The CDR3 coding sequence is TGTGCCAGCTCACCACCGTTTTTCTCTGGCTACACCTTC. Protein: CASSPPFFSGYTF. The J gene is TRBJ1-2, the V gene TRBV18; no reliable D call. The germline CDR1 and CDR2 sequences are KGHSH and LQKENI. Trimming took 0 bases from V and 7 from J, leaving 9 bases between them. The length of the CDR3 is 13 residues. The full variable domain, in which reference TRBV18 and TRBJ1-2 provide the parts outside the CDR3, is NAGVMQNPRHLVRRRGQEARLRCSPMKGHSHVYWYRQLPEEGLKFMVYLQKENIIDESGMPKERFSAEFPKEGPSILRIQQVVRGDSAAYFCASSPPFFSGYTFGSGTRLTVV.

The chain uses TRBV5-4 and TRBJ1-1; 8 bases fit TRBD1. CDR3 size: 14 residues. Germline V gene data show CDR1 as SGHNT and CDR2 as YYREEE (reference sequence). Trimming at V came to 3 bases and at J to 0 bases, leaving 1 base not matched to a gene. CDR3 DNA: TGTGCCAGCAGCTGGGACAGGATGAACACTGAAGCTTTCTTT. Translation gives CASSWDRMNTEAFF.

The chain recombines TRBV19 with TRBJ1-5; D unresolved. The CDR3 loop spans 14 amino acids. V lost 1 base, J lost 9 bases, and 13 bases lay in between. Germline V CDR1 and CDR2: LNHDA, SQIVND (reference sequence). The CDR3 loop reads CASSIGQREGPQHF. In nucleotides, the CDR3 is TGTGCCAGTAGTATAGGGCAGCGGGAAGGGCCCCAGCATTTT.

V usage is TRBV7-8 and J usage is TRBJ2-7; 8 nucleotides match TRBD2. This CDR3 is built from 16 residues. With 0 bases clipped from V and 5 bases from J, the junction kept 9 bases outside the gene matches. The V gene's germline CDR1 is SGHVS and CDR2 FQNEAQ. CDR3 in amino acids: CASSLAAAGAYHEQYF. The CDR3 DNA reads TGTGCCAGCAGCTTAGCCGCAGCGGGAGCCTACCACGAGCAGTACTTC.

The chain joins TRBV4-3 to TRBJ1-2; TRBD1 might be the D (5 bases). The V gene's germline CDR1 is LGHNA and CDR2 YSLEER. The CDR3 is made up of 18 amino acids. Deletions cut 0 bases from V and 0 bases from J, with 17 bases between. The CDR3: CASSQDAGPTPTNYGYTF. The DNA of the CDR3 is TGCGCCAGCAGCCAAGATGCGGGACCAACCCCAACTAACTATGGCTACACCTTC.

The CDR3 DNA is TGTGCCAGCAGCTCAGGGTCGGGGGGCACAGATACGCAGTATTTT. Residues: CASSSGSGGTDTQYF. The chain is built from TRBV5-4 and TRBJ2-3; TRBD2 might be the D (6 bases). Trimming took off 3 bases at V and 1 base at J, with 12 bases between the two ends. There are 15 residues in the CDR3. Germline CDR1 SGHNT, CDR2 YYREEE (reference sequence).

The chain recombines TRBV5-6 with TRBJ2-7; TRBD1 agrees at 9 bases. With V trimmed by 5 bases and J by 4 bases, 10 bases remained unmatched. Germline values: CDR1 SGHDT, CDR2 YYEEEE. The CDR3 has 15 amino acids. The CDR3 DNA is TGTGCCAGCAGTTATGGACAGGGGATAAGGTACGAGCAGTACTTC. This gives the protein CASSYGQGIRYEQYF.

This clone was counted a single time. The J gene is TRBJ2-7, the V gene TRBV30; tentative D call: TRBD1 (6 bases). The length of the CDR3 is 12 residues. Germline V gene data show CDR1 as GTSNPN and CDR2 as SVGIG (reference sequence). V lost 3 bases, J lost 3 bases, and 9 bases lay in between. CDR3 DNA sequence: TGTGCCTGGAGCCTGACAGGCTACGAGCAGTACTTC. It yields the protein CAWSLTGYEQYF.

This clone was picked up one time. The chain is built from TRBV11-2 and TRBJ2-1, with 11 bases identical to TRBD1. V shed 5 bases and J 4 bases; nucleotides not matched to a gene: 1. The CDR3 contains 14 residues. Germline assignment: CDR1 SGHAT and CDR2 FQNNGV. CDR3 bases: TGTGCCAGCAGCGGACAGGGGGCTTACAATGAGCAGTTCTTC. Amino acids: CASSGQGAYNEQFF.

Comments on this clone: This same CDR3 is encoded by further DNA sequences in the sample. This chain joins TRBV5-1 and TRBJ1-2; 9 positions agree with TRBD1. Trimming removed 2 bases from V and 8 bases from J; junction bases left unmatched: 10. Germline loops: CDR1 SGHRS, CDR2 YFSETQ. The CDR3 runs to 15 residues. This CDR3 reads CASSLRTGEADGYTF. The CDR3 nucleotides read TGCGCCAGCAGCTTACGGACAGGGGAGGCAGACGGCTACACCTTC.

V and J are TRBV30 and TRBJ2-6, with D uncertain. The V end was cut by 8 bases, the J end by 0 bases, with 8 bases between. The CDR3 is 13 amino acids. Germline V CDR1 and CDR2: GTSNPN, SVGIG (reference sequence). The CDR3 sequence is CAGDSSGANVLTF. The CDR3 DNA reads TGTGCCGGAGACTCCTCTGGGGCCAACGTCCTGACTTTC.

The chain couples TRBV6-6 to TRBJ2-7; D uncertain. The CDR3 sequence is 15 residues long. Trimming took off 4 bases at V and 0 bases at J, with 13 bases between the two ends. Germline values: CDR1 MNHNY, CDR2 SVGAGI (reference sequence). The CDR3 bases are TGTGCCAGCAGTTTACGACAACCCGACTCCTACGAGCAGTACTTC. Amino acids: CASSLRQPDSYEQYF.